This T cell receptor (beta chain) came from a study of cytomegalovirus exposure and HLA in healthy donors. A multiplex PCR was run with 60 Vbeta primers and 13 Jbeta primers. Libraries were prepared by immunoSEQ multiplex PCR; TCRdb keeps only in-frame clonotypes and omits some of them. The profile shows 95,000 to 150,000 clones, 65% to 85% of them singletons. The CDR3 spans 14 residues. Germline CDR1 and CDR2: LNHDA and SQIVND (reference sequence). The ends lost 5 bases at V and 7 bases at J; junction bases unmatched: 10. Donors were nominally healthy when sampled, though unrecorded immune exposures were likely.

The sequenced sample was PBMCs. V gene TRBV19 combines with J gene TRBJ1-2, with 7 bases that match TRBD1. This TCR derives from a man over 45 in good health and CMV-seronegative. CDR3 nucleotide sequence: TGTGCCAGTAGTGTGACAGGGATATCCCCTGGCTACACCTTC. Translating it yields CASSVTGISPGYTF.